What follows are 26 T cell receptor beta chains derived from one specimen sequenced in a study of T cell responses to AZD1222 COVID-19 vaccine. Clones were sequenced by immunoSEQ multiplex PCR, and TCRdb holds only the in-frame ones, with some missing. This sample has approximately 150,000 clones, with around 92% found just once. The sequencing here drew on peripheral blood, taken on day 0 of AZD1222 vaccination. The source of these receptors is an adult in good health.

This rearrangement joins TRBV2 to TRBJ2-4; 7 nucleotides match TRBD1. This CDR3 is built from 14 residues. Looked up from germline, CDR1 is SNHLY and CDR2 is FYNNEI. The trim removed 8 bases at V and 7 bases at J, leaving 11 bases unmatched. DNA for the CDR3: TGTGCCAGCTCCGACACAGGGGCTAGGAACATTCAGTACTTC. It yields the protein CASSDTGARNIQYF.

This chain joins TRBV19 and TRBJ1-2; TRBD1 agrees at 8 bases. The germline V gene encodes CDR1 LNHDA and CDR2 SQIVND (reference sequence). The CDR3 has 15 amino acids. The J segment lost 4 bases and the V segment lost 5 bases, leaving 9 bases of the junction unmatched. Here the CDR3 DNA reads TGTGCCAGTAGTGAGGGGACAGGAGGATCCTATGGCTACACCTTC. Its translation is CASSEGTGGSYGYTF.

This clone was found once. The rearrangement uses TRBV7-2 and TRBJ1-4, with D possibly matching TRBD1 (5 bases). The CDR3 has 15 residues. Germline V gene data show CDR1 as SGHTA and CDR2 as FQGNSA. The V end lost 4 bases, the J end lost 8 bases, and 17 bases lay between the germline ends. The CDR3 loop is CASSWGGALGEKLFF. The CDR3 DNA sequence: TGTGCCAGCAGCTGGGGGGGAGCCTTGGGAGAAAAACTGTTTTTT.

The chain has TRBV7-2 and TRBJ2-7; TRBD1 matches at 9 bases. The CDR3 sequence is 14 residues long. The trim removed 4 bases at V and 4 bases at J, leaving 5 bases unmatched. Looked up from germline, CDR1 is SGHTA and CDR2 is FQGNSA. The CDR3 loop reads CASSSTGQGYEQYF. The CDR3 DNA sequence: TGTGCCAGCAGCTCAACGGGACAGGGTTACGAGCAGTACTTC.

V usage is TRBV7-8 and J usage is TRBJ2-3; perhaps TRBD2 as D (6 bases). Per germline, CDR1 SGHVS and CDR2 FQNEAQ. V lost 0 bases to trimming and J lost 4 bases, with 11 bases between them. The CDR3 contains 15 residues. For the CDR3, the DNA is TGTGCCAGCAGCTTAGCGGGAGGAGGGGCAGATACGCAGTATTTT. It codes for CASSLAGGGADTQYF.

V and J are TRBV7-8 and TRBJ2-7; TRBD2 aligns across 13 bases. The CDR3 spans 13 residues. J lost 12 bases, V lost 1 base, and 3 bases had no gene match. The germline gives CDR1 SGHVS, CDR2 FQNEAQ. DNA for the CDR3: TGTGCCAGCAGCTTAGGACTAGCGGGAGGCTGGTACTTC. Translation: CASSLGLAGGWYF.

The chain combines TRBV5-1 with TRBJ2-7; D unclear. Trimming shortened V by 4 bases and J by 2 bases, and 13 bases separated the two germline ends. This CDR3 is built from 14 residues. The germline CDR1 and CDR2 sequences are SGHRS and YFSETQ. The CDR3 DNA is TGCGCCAGCAGCCCCCTCGAGGCAGCCTACGAGCAGTACTTC. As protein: CASSPLEAAYEQYF.

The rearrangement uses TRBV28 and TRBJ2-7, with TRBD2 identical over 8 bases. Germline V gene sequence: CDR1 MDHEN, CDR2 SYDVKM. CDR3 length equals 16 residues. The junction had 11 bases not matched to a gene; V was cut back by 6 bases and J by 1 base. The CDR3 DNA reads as TGTGCCAGCAGGACTCCGGGGGGGCCTGAATCCTACGAGCAGTACTTC. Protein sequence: CASRTPGGPESYEQYF.

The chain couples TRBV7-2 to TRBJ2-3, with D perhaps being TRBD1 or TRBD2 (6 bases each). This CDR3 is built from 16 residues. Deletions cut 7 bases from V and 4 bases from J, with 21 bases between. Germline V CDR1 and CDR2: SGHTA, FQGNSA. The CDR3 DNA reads TGTGCCAGCACCGTTAGGAGCCCGAGGGGGGCAGATACGCAGTATTTT. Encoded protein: CASTVRSPRGADTQYF.

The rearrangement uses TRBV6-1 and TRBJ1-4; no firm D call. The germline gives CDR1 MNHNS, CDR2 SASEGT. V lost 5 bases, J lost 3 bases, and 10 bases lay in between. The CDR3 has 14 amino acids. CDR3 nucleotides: TGTGCCAGCAGTTTTCTTTTAGCTAATGAAAAACTGTTTTTT. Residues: CASSFLLANEKLFF.

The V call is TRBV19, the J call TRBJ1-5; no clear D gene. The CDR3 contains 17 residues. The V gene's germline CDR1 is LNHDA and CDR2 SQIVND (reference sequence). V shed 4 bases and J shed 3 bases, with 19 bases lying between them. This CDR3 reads CASSRKAPSINNQPQHF. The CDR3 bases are TGTGCCAGTAGTAGAAAGGCCCCGTCGATAAACAATCAGCCCCAGCATTTT.

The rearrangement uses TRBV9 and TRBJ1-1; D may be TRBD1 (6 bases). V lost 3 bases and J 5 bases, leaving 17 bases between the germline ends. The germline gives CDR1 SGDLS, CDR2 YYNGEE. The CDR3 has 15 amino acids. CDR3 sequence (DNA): TGTGCCAGCAGCGCGCTCCACAGGGCTAGGACTGAAGCTTTCTTT. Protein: CASSALHRARTEAFF.

The CDR3 sequence is CASSRTGGENIQYF. The CDR3 DNA reads as TGTGCCAGCAGCCGAACAGGGGGCGAAAACATTCAGTACTTC. J is TRBJ2-4 and V is TRBV4-2; 9 bases are shared with TRBD1. The CDR3 loop spans 14 amino acids. V gave up 4 bases and J gave up 5 bases; unmatched junction bases: 3. CDR1 LGHNA and CDR2 YNFKEQ come from the germline V gene.

The CDR3, as DNA: TGCAGCGCCCAGGGGCTTTCCGGGGAGCTGTTTTTT. It encodes CSAQGLSGELFF. The rearrangement joins TRBV29-1 to TRBJ2-2, with D tentatively TRBD1 (6 bases). Looked up from germline, CDR1 is SQVTM and CDR2 is ANQGSEA. CDR3 length: 12 residues. Trimming stripped 7 bases from V and 6 bases from J, with 12 bases between.

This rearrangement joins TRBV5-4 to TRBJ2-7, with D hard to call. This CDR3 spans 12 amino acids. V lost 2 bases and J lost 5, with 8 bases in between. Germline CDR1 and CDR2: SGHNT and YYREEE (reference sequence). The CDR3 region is CASSLRADEQYF. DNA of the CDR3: TGTGCCAGCAGCTTACGGGCGGACGAGCAGTACTTC.

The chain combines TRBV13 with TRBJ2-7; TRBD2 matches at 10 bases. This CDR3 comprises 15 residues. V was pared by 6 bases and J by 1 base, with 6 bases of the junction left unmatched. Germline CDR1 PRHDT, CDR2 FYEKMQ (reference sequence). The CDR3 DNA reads TGTGCCAGCAGTTTGATAGCGGGAGGTTCCTACGAGCAGTACTTC. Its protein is CASSLIAGGSYEQYF.

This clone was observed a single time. CDR3 bases: TGTGCCAGCAGCTTAGGAGAGGGTACTGAAGCTTTCTTT. Translation: CASSLGEGTEAFF. This sequence joins TRBV7-3 and TRBJ1-1; D gene uncertain. Trimming stripped 2 bases from V and 5 bases from J, with 9 bases between. From germline, CDR1 is SGHTA and CDR2 FQGTGA. This CDR3 has 13 residues.

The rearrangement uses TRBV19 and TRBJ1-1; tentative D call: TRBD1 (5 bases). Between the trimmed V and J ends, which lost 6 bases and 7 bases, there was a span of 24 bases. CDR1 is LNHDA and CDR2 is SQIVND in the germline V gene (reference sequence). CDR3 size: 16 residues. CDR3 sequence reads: CASSRGREGRTLEAFF. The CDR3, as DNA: TGTGCCAGTAGCCGCGGACGAGAGGGACGGACCCTTGAAGCTTTCTTT. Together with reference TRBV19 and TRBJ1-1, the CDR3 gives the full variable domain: DGGITQSPKYLFRKEGQNVTLSCEQNLNHDAMYWYRQDPGQGLRLIYYSQIVNDFQKGDIAEGYSVSREKKESFPLTVTSAQKNPTAFYLCASSRGREGRTLEAFFGQGTRLTVV.

CDR3: CASVTAGDQPQHF. The CDR3 nucleotides are TGTGCCAGCGTAACCGCAGGAGATCAGCCCCAGCATTTT. The chain carries TRBV28 and TRBJ1-5, with D unclear. The CDR3 totals 13 residues. Germline lookup yields CDR1 MDHEN and CDR2 SYDVKM. The V end lost 8 bases, the J end lost 5 bases, and 13 bases lay between the germline ends.

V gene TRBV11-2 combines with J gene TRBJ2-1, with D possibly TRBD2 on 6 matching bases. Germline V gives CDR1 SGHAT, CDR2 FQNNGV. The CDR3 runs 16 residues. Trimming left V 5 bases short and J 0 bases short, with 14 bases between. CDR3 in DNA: TGTGCCAGCAGCCTCCCCGTCGGGGGCTCCTACAATGAGCAGTTCTTC. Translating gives CASSLPVGGSYNEQFF.

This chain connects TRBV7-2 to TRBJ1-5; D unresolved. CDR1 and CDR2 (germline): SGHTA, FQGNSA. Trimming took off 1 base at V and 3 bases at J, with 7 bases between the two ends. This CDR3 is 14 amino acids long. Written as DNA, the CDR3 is TGTGCCAGCAGCTTAGAACACGACAATCAGCCCCAGCATTTT. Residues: CASSLEHDNQPQHF.

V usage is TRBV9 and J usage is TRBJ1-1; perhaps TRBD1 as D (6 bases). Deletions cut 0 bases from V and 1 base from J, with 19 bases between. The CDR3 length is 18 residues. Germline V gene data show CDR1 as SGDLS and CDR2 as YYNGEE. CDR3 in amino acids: CASSVAALLGTSNTEAFF. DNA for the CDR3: TGTGCCAGCAGCGTAGCTGCTCTTCTCGGGACATCGAACACTGAAGCTTTCTTT.

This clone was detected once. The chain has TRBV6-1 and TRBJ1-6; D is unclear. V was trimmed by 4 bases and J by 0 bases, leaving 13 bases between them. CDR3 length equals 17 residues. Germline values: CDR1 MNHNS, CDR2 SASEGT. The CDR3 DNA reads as TGTGCCAGCAGTGTGGGTTTAAGAGGCTCCTATAATTCACCCCTCCACTTT. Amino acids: CASSVGLRGSYNSPLHF.

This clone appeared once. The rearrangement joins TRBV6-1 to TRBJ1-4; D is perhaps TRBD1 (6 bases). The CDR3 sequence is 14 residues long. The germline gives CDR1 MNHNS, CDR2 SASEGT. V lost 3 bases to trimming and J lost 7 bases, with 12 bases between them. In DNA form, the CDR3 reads TGTGCCAGCAGTGAGTTCCGGACAGTTGAAAAACTGTTTTTT. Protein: CASSEFRTVEKLFF.

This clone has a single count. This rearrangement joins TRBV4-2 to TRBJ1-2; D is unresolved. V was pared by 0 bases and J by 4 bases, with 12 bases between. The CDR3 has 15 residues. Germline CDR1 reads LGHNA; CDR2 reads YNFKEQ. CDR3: CASSQDDQVGYGYTF. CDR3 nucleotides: TGTGCCAGCAGCCAAGACGACCAGGTGGGCTATGGCTACACCTTC.

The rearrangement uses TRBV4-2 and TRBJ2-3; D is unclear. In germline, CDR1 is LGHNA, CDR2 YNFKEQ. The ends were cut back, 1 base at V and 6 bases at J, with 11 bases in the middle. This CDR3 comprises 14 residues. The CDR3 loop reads CASSQVVGRDTQYF. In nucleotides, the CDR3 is TGTGCCAGCAGCCAAGTCGTTGGCAGGGATACGCAGTATTTT.